Listed here are 4 T cell receptor beta chains from one sample, sequenced in a study of shared clonotypes between healthy human individuals. The protocol was immunoSEQ multiplex PCR, while the TCRdb copy is restricted to in-frame clones and leaves out a portion. Of some 2.1 million clones in the sample, roughly 94% are singletons; the top ten hold 0.1% to 0.15%. The sequencing input was naive CD4+ T cells sorted from blood. Described subset: CD45RA+ positively selected. The receptor set was obtained from a man aged 18 to 35 in good health.

CDR3 loop: CASRGQNIYNSPLHF. CDR3 DNA sequence: TGTGCCAGCAGGGGACAGAACATCTATAATTCACCCCTCCACTTT. The rearrangement joins TRBV25-1 to TRBJ1-6; 7 nucleotides match TRBD1. The CDR3 has 15 residues. Germline V gives CDR1 MGHDK, CDR2 SYGVNS. Germline trimming cut 6 bases from V and 3 bases from J; bases unmatched to any gene: 5.

The chain joins TRBV5-6 to TRBJ1-1; 8 positions agree with TRBD1. Losses at the gene ends were 0 bases for V and 4 bases for J; bases not matched to a gene: 8. Germline CDR1 and CDR2: SGHDT and YYEEEE. CDR3 length: 16 amino acids. In DNA, the CDR3 is TGTGCCAGCAGCTTGGGGACAGGGAGGACGGGCACTGAAGCTTTCTTT. This codes for CASSLGTGRTGTEAFF.

This chain uses TRBV5-4 with TRBJ2-1; 10 nucleotides line up with TRBD2. Losses at the gene ends were 4 bases for V and 6 bases for J; bases not matched to a gene: 4. The CDR3 covers 14 residues. Per the germline V gene, CDR1 is SGHNT and CDR2 is YYREEE (reference sequence). CDR3 region: CASSTSGVSNEQFF. The CDR3 coding sequence is TGTGCCAGCAGCACTAGCGGGGTCTCCAATGAGCAGTTCTTC.

To note about this clone: Different DNA sequences within this sample yield the same CDR3. V and J are TRBV30 and TRBJ1-1; no firm D call. Germline V lookup: CDR1 GTSNPN, CDR2 SVGIG (reference sequence). V was pared by 1 base and J by 2 bases, with 5 bases between. This CDR3 is built from 12 residues. The CDR3 spells CAWSGSNTEAFF. The CDR3 nucleotides read TGTGCCTGGAGTGGATCTAACACTGAAGCTTTCTTT.